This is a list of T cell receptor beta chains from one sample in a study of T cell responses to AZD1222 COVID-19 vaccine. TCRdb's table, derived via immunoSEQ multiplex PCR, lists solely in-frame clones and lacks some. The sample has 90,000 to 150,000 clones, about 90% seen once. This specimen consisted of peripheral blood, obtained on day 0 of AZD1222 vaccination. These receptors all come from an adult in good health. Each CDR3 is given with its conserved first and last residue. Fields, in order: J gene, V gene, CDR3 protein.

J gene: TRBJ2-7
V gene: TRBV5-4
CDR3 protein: CASSEAGTGGSEQYF

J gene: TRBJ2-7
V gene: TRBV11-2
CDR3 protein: CASSLSRTGIFHEQYF

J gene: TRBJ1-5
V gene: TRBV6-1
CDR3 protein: CASSEGTTRGRQPQHF

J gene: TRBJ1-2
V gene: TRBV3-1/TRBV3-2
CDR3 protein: CASSRATGSRHYGYTF

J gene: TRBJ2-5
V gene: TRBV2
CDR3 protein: CASRPTSGGTGETQYF

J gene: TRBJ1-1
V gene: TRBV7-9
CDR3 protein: CASSFEGKSTEAFF

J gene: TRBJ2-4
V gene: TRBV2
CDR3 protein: CASMGAKNIQYF

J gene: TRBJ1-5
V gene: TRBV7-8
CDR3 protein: CASSEDTHQPQHF

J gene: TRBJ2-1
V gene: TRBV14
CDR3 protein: CASSQGGWSYNEQFF

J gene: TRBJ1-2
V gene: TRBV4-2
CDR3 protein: CASSEPGQGSYGYTF

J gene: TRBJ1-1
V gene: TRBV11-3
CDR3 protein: CASSFFRNTEAFF

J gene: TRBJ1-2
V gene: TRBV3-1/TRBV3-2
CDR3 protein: CASSHGPANYGYTF

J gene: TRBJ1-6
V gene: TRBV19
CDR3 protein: CASSTTGTGVSPLHF

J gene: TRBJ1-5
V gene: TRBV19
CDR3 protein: CASTLRGGNQPQHF

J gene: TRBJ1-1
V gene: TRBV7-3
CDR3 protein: CASSRHRANTEAFF

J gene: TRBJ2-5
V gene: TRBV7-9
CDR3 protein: CASSSRTSGETQYF

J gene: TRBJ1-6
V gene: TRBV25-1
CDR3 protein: CASSESGGYNSPLHF

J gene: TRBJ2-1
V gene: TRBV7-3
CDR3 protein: CASSLRGLGNEQFF

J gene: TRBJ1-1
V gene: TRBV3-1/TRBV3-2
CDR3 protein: CASSPILGQGYTEAFF

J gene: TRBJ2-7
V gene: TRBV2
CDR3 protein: CASSDTTGTTYEQYF

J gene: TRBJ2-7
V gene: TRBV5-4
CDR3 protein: CASSSGGGSGDEQYF

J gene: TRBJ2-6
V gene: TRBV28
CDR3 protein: CASSLWLASHSGANVLTF

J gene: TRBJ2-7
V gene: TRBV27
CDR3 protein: CASSLSLIGPSREQYF

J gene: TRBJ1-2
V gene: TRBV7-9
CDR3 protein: CASNPAGAHGYTF

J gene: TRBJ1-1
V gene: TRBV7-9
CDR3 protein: CASSRGQGRTEAFF

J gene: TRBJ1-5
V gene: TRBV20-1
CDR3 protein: CSASKGAGNQPQHF

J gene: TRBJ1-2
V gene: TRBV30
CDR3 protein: CAWRHLGRAYGYTF

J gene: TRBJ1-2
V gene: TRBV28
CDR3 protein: CASNKPGTAHYGYTF

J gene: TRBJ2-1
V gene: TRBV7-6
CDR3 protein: CASSLEASLYNEQFF

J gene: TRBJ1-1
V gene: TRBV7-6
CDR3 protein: CASSLSAMGEAFF

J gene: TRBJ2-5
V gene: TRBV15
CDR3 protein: CATSRDPGQTQYF

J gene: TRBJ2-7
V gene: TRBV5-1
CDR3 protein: CASSWFGTGPYEQYF

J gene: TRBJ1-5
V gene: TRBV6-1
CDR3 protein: CASSEGDSSRPLAQHF

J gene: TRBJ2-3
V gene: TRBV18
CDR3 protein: CASSPQGTGRDTQYF

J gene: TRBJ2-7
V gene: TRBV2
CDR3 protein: CASRRDSNYEQYF

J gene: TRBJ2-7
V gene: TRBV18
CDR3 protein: CASSPPGAPEQYF

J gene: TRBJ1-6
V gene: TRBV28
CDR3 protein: CASSQGLSPLHF

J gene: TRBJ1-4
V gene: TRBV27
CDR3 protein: CASSFGANEKLFF

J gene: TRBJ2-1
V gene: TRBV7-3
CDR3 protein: CASSLIYTPLYNEQFF

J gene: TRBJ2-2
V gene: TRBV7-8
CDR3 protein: CASLVPRGHTGELFF

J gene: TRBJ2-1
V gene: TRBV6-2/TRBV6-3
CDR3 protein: CASSVTRGSYNEQFF

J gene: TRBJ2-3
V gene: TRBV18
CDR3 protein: CASSPRRAGDTQYF

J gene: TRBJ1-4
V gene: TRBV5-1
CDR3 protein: CASSLQGTNEKLFF

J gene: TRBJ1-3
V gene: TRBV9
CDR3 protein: CASSLSGGSGNTIYF

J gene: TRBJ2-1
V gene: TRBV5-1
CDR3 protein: CASSFSAGLAGNEQFF

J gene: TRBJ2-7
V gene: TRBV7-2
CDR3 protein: CASSLAGSRYEQYF

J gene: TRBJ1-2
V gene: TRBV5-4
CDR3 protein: CASRPTGANYGYTF

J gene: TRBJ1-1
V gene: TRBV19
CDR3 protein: CATKRPGTEAFF

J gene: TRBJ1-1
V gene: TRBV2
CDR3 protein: CASRGIRAANTEAFF

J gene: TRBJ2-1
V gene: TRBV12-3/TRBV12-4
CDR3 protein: CASTTYGDNEQFF